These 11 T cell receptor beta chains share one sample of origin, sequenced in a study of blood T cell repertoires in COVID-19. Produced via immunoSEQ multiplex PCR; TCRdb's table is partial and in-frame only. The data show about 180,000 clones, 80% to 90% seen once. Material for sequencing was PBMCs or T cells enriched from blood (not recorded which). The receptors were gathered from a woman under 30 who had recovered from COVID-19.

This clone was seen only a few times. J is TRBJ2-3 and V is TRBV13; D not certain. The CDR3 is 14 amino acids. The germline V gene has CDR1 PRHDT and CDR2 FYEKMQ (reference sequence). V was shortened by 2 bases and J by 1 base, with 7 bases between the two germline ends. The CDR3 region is CASSLRAGTDTQYF. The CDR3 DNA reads TGTGCCAGCAGCTTACGCGCGGGCACAGATACGCAGTATTTT.

The CDR3 reads CASSRRTETNTEAFF. CDR3 coding DNA: TGTGCCAGCAGCCGAAGGACAGAGACGAACACTGAAGCTTTCTTT. This chain uses TRBV3-1 (or the pseudogene TRBV3-2) with TRBJ1-1, with a tentative D call TRBD1 (6 bases). The V end was cut by 4 bases, the J end by 1 base, with 13 bases between. The V gene's germline CDR1 is LGHDT and CDR2 YNNKEL (reference sequence). CDR3 size: 15 residues.

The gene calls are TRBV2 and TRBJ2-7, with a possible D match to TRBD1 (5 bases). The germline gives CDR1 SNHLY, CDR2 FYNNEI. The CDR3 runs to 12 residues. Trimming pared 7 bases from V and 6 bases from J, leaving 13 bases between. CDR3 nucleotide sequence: TGTGCCAGCACCCCAGGGTTGGGCGAGCAGTACTTC. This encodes CASTPGLGEQYF.

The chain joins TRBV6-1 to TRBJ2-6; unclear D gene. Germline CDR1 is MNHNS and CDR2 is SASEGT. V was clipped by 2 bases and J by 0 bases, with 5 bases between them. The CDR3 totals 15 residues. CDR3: CASSERSSGANVLTF. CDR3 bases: TGTGCCAGCAGTGAACGCAGCTCTGGGGCCAACGTCCTGACTTTC.

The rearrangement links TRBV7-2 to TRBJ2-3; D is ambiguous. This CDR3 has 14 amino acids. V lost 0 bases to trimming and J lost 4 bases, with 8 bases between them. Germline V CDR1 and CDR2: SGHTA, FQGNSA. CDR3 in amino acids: CASSLAGTSDTQYF. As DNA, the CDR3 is TGTGCCAGCAGCTTAGCGGGCACCTCAGATACGCAGTATTTT.

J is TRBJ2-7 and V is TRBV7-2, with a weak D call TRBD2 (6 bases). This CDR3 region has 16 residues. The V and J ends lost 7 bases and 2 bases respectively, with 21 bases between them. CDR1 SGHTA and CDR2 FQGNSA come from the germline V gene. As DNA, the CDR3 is TGTGCCAGCACCCCTACATTCGGGGGAATCACCTACGAGCAGTACTTC. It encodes CASTPTFGGITYEQYF.

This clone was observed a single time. CDR3 nucleotide sequence: TGTGCCAGTAGTATAGAAGCGGGCACTGAAGCTTTCTTT. This sequence encodes CASSIEAGTEAFF. V and J are TRBV19 and TRBJ1-1; D gene unclear. The CDR3 is made up of 13 amino acids. Trimming shortened V by 0 bases and J by 4 bases, and 6 bases separated the two germline ends. Germline V lookup: CDR1 LNHDA, CDR2 SQIVND (reference sequence).

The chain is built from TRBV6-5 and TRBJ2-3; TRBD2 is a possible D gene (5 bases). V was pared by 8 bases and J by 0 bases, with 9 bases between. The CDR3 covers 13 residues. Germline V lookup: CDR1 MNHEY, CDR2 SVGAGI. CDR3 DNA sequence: TGTGCCAGCGGAGAGCGGAGCACAGATACGCAGTATTTT. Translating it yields CASGERSTDTQYF.

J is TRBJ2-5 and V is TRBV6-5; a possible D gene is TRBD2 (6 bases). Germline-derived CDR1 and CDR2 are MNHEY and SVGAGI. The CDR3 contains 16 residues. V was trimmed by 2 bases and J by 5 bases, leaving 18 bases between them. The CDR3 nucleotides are TGTGCCAGCAGTTACCCCGGGGGACCCTCCGGCGAGACCCAGTACTTC. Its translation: CASSYPGGPSGETQYF.

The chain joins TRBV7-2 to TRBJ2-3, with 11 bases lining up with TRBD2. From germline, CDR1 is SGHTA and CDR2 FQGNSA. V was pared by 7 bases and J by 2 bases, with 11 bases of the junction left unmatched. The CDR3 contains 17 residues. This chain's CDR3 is CASTSHSGRANTDTQYF. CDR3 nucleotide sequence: TGTGCCAGCACCTCCCATAGCGGGAGGGCTAACACAGATACGCAGTATTTT.

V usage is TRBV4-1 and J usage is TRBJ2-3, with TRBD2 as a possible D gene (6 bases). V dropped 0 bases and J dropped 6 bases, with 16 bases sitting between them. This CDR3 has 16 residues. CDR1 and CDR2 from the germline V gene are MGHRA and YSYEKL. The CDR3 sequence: CASSQDSRGVGDTQYF. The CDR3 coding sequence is TGCGCCAGCAGCCAAGATTCTCGCGGGGTCGGGGATACGCAGTATTTT.